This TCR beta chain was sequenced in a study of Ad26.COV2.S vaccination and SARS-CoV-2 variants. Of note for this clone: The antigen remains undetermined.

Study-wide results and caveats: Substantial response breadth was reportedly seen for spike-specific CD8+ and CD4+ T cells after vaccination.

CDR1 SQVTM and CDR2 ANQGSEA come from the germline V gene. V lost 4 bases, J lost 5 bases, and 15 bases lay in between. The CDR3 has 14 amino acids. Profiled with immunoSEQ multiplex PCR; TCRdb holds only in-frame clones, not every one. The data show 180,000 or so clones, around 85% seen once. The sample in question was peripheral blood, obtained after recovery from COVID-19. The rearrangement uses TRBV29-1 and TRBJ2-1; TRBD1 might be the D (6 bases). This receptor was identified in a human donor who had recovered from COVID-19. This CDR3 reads CSVAGRGGNNEQFF. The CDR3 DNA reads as TGCAGCGTTGCGGGGCGAGGGGGTAACAATGAGCAGTTCTTC.